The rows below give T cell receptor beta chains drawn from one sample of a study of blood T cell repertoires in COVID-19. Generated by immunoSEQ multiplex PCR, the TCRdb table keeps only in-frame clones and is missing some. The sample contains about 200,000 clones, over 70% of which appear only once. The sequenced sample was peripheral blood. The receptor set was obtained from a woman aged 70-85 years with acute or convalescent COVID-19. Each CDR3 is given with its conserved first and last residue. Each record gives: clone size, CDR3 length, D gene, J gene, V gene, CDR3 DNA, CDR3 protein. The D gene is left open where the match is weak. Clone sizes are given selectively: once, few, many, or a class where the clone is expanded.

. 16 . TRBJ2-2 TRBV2 TGTGCCAGCAGTGCGGGAGCGGGCCTGGGCACCGGGGAGCTGTTTTTT CASSAGAGLGTGELFF
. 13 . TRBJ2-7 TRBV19 TGTGCCAGTAGCAGGACAGACGTCTACGAGCAGTACTTC CASSRTDVYEQYF
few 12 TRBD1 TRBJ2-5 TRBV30 TGTGCCTGGGGACAGGGGGGAGAGACCCAGTACTTC CAWGQGGETQYF
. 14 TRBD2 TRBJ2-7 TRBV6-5 TGTGCCAGCAAAAGTAATAGCGGGACCTACGAGCAGTACTTC CASKSNSGTYEQYF
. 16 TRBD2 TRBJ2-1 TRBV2 TGTGCCAGCAGTGAAGCCAGGTTAGCGGGAGTAATTGAGCAGTTCTTC CASSEARLAGVIEQFF
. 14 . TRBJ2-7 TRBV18 TGTGCCAGCTCTCTTGAAGCGGATCCCTACGAGCAGTACTTC CASSLEADPYEQYF
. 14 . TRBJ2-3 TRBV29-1 TGCAGCGCTCGGACTACCTTTTTCACAGATACGCAGTATTTT CSARTTFFTDTQYF
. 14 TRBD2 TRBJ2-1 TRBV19 TGTGCCAGTAGTGGGTTAGCGGGTTACAATGAGCAGTTCTTC CASSGLAGYNEQFF
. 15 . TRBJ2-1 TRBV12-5 TGTGCTAGTGGTTTGAACAGCATTACCTACAATGAGCAGTTCTTC CASGLNSITYNEQFF
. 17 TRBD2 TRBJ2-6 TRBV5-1 TGCGCCAGCACCACGACTAGCGGGCGGTCTGGGGCCAACGTCCTGACTTTC CASTTTSGRSGANVLTF
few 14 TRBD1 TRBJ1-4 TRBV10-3 TGTGCCATCAGTGGAGGGGGCACTAATGAAAAACTGTTTTTT CAISGGGTNEKLFF
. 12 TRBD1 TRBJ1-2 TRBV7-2 TGTGCCAGCAGCACCCGACAGGGAGGCTACACCTTC CASSTRQGGYTF
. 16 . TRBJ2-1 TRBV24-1 TGTGCCACCAGTGATTACCCGGGGGGCTATACCAATGAGCAGTTCTTC CATSDYPGGYTNEQFF
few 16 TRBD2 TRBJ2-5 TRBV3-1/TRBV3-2 TGTGCCAGCAGTCAAGGGGCTAGCGGCTTTCAAGAGACCCAGTACTTC CASSQGASGFQETQYF
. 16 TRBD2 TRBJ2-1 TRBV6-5 TGTGCCAGCAGTTACAGTCGACGGGAGGGAGGAAATGAGCAGTTCTTC CASSYSRREGGNEQFF
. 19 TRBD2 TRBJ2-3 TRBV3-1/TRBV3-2 TGTGCCAGCAGCCCCCTGGGACTAGCGGGAGGAGGGGTGACAGATACGCAGTATTTT CASSPLGLAGGGVTDTQYF
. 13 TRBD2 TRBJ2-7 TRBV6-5 TGTGCCAGCACCCCTAGCGGGGGCTTAGAGCAGTACTTC CASTPSGGLEQYF
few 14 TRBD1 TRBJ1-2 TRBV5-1 TGCGCCAGCAGCGGGGGACAGGGGGCGTACGGCTACACCTTC CASSGGQGAYGYTF
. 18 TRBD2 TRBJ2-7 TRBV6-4 TGTGCCCGGGGGCCGGGACTAGGGCCTGTTGGTCCCACGCACGAGCAGTACTTC CARGPGLGPVGPTHEQYF
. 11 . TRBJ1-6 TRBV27 TGTGCCAGCAGTTCTATAGCACCCCTCCACTTT CASSSIAPLHF
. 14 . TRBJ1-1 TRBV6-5 TGTGCCAGCAGCGGGCTCGGGGGACTCACTGAAGCTTTCTTT CASSGLGGLTEAFF
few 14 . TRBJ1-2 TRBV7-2 TGTGCCAGCAGCTTAGGAACAGTTTCTTATGGCTACACCTTC CASSLGTVSYGYTF
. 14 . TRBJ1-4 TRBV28 TGTGCCAGCAGTTTACTATTGGGAGATGAAAAACTGTTTTTT CASSLLLGDEKLFF
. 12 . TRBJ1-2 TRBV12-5 TGTGCTAGTGGACAGTCCAACTATGGCTACACCTTC CASGQSNYGYTF
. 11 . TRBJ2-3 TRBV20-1 TGCAGTGCTAGACAGGGAGATACGCAGTATTTT CSARQGDTQYF
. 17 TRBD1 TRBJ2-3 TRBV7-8 TGTGCCAGCAGCTTAGGAGGGACAGGGGGCGGCACAGATACGCAGTATTTT CASSLGGTGGGTDTQYF
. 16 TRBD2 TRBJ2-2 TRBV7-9 TGTGCCAGCAGCGCACGCGGGGGGCGAAGTACCGGGGAGCTGTTTTTT CASSARGGRSTGELFF
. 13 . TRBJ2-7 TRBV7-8 TGTGCCAGCAGCACCGAACAGGGCGACGAGCAGTACTTC CASSTEQGDEQYF
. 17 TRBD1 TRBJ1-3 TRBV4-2 TGTGCCAGCAGCCAAGATCGGACAGGGGGCTCTGGAAACACCATATATTTT CASSQDRTGGSGNTIYF
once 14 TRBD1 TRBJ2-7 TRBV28 TGTGCCAGCAGGACGGGACAGGGCTTCTACGAGCAGTACTTC CASRTGQGFYEQYF
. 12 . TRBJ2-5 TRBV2 TGTGCCAGCAGCGGACAGCAAGAGACCCAGTACTTC CASSGQQETQYF
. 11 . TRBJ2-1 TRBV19 TGTGCCAGTAGGGGCGCCTATGAGCAGTTCTTC CASRGAYEQFF
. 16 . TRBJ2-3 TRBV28 TGTGCCAGCAGCTTCGAACAGGGCGGCGACACAGATACGCAGTATTTT CASSFEQGGDTDTQYF
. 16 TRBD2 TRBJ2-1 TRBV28 TGTGCCAGCACCATAGCGGGAGGGCCGGGGTACAATGAGCAGTTCTTC CASTIAGGPGYNEQFF
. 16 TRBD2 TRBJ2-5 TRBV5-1 TGCGCCAGCAGCTTGGGCGGACTAGCGGAGCAAGAGACCCAGTACTTC CASSLGGLAEQETQYF
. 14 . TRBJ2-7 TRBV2 TGTGCCAGCAGTTCCGCGGGCTCCTCCTACGAGCAGTACTTC CASSSAGSSYEQYF
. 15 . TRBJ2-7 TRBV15 TGTGCCACACACAGAGGGGGAGACGTCTCCTACGAGCAGTACTTC CATHRGGDVSYEQYF
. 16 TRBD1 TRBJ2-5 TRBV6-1 TGTGCCAGCAGTGAATCAGTGGCAGGGGGCTGGGAGACCCAGTACTTC CASSESVAGGWETQYF
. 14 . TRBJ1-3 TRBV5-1 TGCGCCAGCAGCTTGGACAGCTCTGGAAACACCATATATTTT CASSLDSSGNTIYF
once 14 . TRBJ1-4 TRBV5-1 TGCGCCAGCAGCTTGGAGGGCAGGGGTGAAAAACTGTTTTTT CASSLEGRGEKLFF
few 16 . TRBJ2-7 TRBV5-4 TGTGCCAGCAGCTTGGGAAGCGGACTCCAGCCCTACGAGCAGTACTTC CASSLGSGLQPYEQYF
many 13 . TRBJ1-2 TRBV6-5 TGTGCCAGCAGTTACAGGGAGGCCTATGGCTACACCTTC CASSYREAYGYTF
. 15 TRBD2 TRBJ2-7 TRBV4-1 TGCGCCAGCAGCCAAGAGCTAGCGGGGGCGTACGAGCAGTACTTC CASSQELAGAYEQYF
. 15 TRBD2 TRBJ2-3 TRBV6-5 TGTGCCAGCAGCTGGACTAGCGGGATCTCAGATACGCAGTATTTT CASSWTSGISDTQYF
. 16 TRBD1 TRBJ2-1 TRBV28 TGTGCCAGCAGTTTCCCCGGACAGGGACCTCCGAATGAGCAGTTCTTC CASSFPGQGPPNEQFF
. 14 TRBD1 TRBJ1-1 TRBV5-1 TGCGCCAGCAGCTCGCAGGGGGGTAACACTGAAGCTTTCTTT CASSSQGGNTEAFF
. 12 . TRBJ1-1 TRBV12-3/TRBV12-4 TGTGCCAGCAGTTTATCAGGGTTGGGAGCTTTCTTT CASSLSGLGAFF
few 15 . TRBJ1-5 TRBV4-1 TGCGCCAGCAGCCAAGGGGCAGGGGACGGTCAGCCCCAGCATTTT CASSQGAGDGQPQHF
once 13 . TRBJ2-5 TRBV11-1 TGTGCCAGCAGCTTTACGGGAGAGGTGACCCAGTACTTC CASSFTGEVTQYF
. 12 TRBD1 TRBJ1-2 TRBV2 TGTGCCAGCAGGGGACAGGGCTATGGCTACACCTTC CASRGQGYGYTF
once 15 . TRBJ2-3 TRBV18 TGTGCCAGCTCACCAACGCTAGAAGGCACAGATACGCAGTATTTT CASSPTLEGTDTQYF
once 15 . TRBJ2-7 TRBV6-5 TGTGCCAGCAGACCCGAGACCAGGGGTCCCTACGAGCAGTACTTC CASRPETRGPYEQYF
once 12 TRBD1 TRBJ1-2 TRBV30 TGTGCCTGGAGTGCAGGGGGCTATGGCTACACCTTC CAWSAGGYGYTF
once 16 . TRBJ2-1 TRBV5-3 TGTGCCAGAAGCTTAGGTCTCGGGGGTTCCTACAATGAGCAGTTCTTC CARSLGLGGSYNEQFF